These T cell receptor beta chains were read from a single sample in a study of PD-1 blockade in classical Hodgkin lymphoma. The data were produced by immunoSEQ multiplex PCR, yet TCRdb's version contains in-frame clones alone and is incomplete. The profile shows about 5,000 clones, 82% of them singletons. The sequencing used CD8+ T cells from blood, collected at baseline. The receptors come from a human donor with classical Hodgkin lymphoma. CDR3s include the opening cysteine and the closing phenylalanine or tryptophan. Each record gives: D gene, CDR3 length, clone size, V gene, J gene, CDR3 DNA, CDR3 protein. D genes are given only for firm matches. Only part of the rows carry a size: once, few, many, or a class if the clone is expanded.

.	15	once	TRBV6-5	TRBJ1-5	TGTGCCAGCAGTTCCGCTCCAGGGAGGGGTCAGCCCCAGCATTTT	CASSSAPGRGQPQHF
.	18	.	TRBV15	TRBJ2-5	TGTGCCACCAGCAGAGACGCCTTCGAGCAGGACTCGCAAGAGACCCAGTACTTC	CATSRDAFEQDSQETQYF
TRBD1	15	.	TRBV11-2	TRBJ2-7	TGTGCCAGCAGCTCCGGGGCCGGGACAGGGTACGAGCAGTACTTC	CASSSGAGTGYEQYF
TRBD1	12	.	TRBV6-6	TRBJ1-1	TGTGCCAGCATCCAGGGGGGCACTGAAGCTTTCTTT	CASIQGGTEAFF
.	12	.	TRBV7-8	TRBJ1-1	TGTGCCAGCAGCTTAGATCCCTTGGAAGTATTCTTT	CASSLDPLEVFF
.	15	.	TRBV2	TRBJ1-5	TGTGCCAGCAGTGGTCGGGACGTTTTCAATCAGCCCCAGCATTTT	CASSGRDVFNQPQHF
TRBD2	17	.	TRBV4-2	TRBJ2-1	TGTGCCAGCAGCGCCCCCGGGGAGCGGGGGGGCCTCGATGAGCAGTTCTTC	CASSAPGERGGLDEQFF
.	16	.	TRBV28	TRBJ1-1	TGTGCCAGCAGTTTATTAAGACGGATAGACAACACTGAAGCTTTCTTT	CASSLLRRIDNTEAFF
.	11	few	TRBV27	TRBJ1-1	TGTGCCAGCAGTACAGCCACTGAAGCTTTCTTT	CASSTATEAFF
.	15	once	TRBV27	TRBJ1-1	TGTGCCAGCAGCCGTCTAGGGGCTTCCTACACTGAAGCTTTCTTT	CASSRLGASYTEAFF
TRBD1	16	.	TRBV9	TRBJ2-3	TGTGCCAGCAGCGTAGTGGGACAGGGGGTTAGGAATACGCAGTATTTT	CASSVVGQGVRNTQYF
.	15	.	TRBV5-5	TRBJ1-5	TGTGCCAGCAGCCTATGGACCGTGAGCAATCAGCCCCAGCATTTT	CASSLWTVSNQPQHF
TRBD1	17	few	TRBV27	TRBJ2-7	TGTGCCAGCAGTTTACGGGTGGACAGGGGGTTCACCTACGAGCAGTACTTC	CASSLRVDRGFTYEQYF
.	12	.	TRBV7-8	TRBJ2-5	TGTGCCAGCAGCTTAAGCGTATTGGAGCAGTACTTC	CASSLSVLEQYF
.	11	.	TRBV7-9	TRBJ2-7	TGTGCCAGCAGCCCGGCGAGTGAGCAGTACTTC	CASSPASEQYF
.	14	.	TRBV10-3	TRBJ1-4	TGTGCCATCAGTGACCCCGGGGGCAATGAAAAACTGTTTTTT	CAISDPGGNEKLFF
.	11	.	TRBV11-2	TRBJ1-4	TGTGCCAGCAGCTTCCGGGAAAAACTGTTTTTT	CASSFREKLFF
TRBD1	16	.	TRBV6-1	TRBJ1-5	TGTGCCAGCAGTGAATCCGGGACAGGGGGCTGGCAGCCCCAGCATTTT	CASSESGTGGWQPQHF
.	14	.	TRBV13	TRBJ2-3	TGTGCCAGCAGCTCACGGGGGGCAACAGATACGCAGTATTTT	CASSSRGATDTQYF
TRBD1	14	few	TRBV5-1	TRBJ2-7	TGCGCCAGCAGCTGGGGGGACAGGACCTACGAGCAGTACTTC	CASSWGDRTYEQYF
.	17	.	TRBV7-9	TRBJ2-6	TGTGCCAGCAGCGCAGCGGGCCTACTCTCTGGGGCCAACGTCCTGACTTTC	CASSAAGLLSGANVLTF
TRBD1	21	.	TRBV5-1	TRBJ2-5	TGCGCCAGCAGCTTAATTTCAGCCTCACAGGGGGCCGGGCGATACCAAGAGACCCAGTACTTC	CASSLISASQGAGRYQETQYF
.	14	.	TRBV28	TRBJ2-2	TGTGCCAGCAGTAGGAGGATGAACACCGGGGAGCTGTTTTTT	CASSRRMNTGELFF
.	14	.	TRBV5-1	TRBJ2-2	TGCGCCAGCAAGGTACAGGGTGGCACCGGGGAGCTGTTTTTT	CASKVQGGTGELFF
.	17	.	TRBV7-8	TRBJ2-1	TGTGCCAGCAGCTTAGGGGTGGGGGATTCCTCCTACAATGAGCAGTTCTTC	CASSLGVGDSSYNEQFF
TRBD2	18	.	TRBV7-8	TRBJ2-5	TGTGCCAGCAGCACACGGCTAGCGGGGAACTGGCACCAAGAGACCCAGTACTTC	CASSTRLAGNWHQETQYF
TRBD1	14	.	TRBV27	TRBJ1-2	TGTGCCAGCAGTTTACGGACAGGGGGCCATGGCTACACCTTC	CASSLRTGGHGYTF
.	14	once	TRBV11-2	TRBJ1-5	TGTGCCAGCAGCAGAGGGGGGGGAAATCAGCCCCAGCATTTT	CASSRGGGNQPQHF
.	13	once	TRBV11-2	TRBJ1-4	TGTGCCAGCAGCTTACCACCTAATGAAAAACTGTTTTTT	CASSLPPNEKLFF
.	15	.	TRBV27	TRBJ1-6	TGTGCCAGCAGTTTACGCGTCTCCTATAATTCACCCCTCCACTTT	CASSLRVSYNSPLHF
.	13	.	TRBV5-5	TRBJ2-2	TGTGCCAGCAGCCTTGCTTGGAACGGGGAGCTGTTTTTT	CASSLAWNGELFF
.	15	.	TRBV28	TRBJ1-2	TGTGCCAGCAGTTTAATCGACAGTGACTACTATGGCTACACCTTC	CASSLIDSDYYGYTF
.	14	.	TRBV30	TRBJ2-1	TGTGCCTGGAGTCTCGGGGACTCCTACAATGAGCAGTTCTTC	CAWSLGDSYNEQFF
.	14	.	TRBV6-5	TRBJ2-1	TGTGCCAGCACCCCTTCCTCCGAAGGCAATGAGCAGTTCTTC	CASTPSSEGNEQFF
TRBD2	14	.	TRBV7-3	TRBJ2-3	TGTGCCAGCAGCCCGGGACTAAGCACAGATACGCAGTATTTT	CASSPGLSTDTQYF
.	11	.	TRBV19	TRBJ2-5	TGTGCCAGTAGTATAGAGGGGACCCAGTACTTC	CASSIEGTQYF
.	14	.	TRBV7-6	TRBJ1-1	TGTGCCAGCAGCTTAAGACCGGGGATGGATGAAGCTTTCTTT	CASSLRPGMDEAFF
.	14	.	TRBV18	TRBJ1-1	TGTGCCAGCTCACCAGGGGGTGAAAAAATTGAAGCTTTCTTT	CASSPGGEKIEAFF
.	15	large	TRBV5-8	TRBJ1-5	TGTGCCAGCAGCGTACAGGGTTATAGCAATCAGCCCCAGCATTTT	CASSVQGYSNQPQHF
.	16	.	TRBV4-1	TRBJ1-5	TGCGCCAGCAGCCAAGATGCGACTCCTGGCAATCAGCCCCAGCATTTT	CASSQDATPGNQPQHF
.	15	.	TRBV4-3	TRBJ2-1	TGCGCCAGCAGCCTGCGGGGGCCGGCTGCCGATTGGCAGTTCTTC	CASSLRGPAADWQFF
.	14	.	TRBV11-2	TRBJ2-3	TGTGCCAGCAGCCCCGGAGGGGTAACAGATACGCAGTATTTT	CASSPGGVTDTQYF
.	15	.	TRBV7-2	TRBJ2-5	TGTGCCAGCAGCTCGCCGCCGACCTCCTCAGAGACCCAGTACTTC	CASSSPPTSSETQYF
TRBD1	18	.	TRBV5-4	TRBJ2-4	TGTGCCAGCAGCTTGGGGGCGACAGGGGTTAGGGCCAAAAACATTCAGTACTTC	CASSLGATGVRAKNIQYF
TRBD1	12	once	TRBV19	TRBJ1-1	TGTGCCAGTAAAGACAGGGGGACTGAAGCTTTCTTT	CASKDRGTEAFF
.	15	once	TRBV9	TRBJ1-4	TGTGCCAGCAGCGTAGGAGACAGTACTAATGAAAAACTGTTTTTT	CASSVGDSTNEKLFF
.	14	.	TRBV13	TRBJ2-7	TGTGCCAGCAGCCCATACGACCACAGGACCCAGCAGTACTTC	CASSPYDHRTQQYF
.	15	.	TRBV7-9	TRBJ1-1	TGTGCCAGCAGCTTAGCAGGGCTCGGAGGCACTGAAGCTTTCTTT	CASSLAGLGGTEAFF
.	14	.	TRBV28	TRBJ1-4	TGTGCCAGCAGTTCTACGAGGGGGGATTTCGGACTGTTTTTT	CASSSTRGDFGLFF
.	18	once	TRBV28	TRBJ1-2	TGTGCCAGCCACCAGAACATTAGGGCAGGGTCGGGCACCTATGGCTACACCTTC	CASHQNIRAGSGTYGYTF
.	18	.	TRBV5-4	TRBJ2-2	TGTGCCAGCAGCGGCCCCGGGACACCCAAAAGGAACACCGGGGAGCTGTTTTTT	CASSGPGTPKRNTGELFF
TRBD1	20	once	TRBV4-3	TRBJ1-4	TGCGCCAGCAGCCAAGTTTTTGCAGGGGGTATAACCACCGAGACGGAAAAACTGTTTTTT	CASSQVFAGGITTETEKLFF
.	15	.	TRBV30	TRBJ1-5	TGTGCCTGGAGTCGCGGGTCGGATAGCAATCAGCCCCAGCATTTT	CAWSRGSDSNQPQHF
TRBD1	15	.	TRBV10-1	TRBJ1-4	TGCGCCAGCAGTGAGGAGGGGACAGACAATGAAAAACTGTTTTTT	CASSEEGTDNEKLFF
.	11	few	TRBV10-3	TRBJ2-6	TGTGCCATTGAGGACCGAAGCGTCCTGACTTTC	CAIEDRSVLTF
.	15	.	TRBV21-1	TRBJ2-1	TGTGCCAGCAGCCCGACAGAAGCCTCCTACAATGAGCAGTTCTTC	CASSPTEASYNEQFF
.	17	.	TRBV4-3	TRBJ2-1	TGCGCCAGCAGCCAAGATAGGTCGGACAGCTCCTACAATGAGCAGTTCTTC	CASSQDRSDSSYNEQFF